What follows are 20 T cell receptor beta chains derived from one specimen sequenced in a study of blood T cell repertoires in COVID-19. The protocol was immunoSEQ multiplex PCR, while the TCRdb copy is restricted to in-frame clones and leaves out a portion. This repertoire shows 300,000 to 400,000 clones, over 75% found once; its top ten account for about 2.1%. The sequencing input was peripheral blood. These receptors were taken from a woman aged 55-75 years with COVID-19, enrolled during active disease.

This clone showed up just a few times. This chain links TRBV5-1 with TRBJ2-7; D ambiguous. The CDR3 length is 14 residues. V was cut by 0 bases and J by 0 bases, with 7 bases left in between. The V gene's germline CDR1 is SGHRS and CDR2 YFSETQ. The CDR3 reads CASSLAFGSYEQYF. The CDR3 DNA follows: TGCGCCAGCAGCTTGGCGTTCGGCTCCTACGAGCAGTACTTC. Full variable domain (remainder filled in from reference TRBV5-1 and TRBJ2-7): KAGVTQTPRYLIKTRGQQVTLSCSPISGHRSVSWYQQTPGQGLQFLFEYFSETQRNKGNFPGRFSGRQFSNSRSEMNVSTLELGDSALYLCASSLAFGSYEQYFGPGTRLTVT.

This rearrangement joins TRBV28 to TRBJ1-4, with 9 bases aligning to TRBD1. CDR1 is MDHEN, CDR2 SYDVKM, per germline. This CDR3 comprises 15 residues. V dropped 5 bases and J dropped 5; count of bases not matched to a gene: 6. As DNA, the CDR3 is TGTGCCAGCAGTGAGGACAGGGGCGGGAATGAAAAACTGTTTTTT. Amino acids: CASSEDRGGNEKLFF.

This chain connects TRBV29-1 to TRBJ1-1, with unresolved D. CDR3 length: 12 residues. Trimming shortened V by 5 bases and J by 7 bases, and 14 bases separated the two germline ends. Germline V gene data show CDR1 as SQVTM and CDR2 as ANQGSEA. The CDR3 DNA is TGCAGCGTTCTAGGGCGCCGGGATGAAGCTTTCTTT. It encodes CSVLGRRDEAFF.

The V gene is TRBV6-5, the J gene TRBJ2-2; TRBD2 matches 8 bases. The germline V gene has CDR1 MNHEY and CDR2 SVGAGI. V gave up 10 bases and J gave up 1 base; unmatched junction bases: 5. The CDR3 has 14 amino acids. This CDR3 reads CAIGSGGNTGELFF. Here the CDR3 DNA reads TGTGCCATTGGGAGCGGGGGGAACACCGGGGAGCTGTTTTTT.

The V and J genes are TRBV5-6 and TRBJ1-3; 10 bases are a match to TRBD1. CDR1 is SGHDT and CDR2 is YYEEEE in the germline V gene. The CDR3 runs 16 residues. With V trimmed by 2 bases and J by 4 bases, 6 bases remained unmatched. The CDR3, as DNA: TGTGCCAGCAGCTTTACCGGGACAGGGGCCGGAAACACCATATATTTT. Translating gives CASSFTGTGAGNTIYF.

The CDR3 DNA is TGTGCCAGCACCCCCAGGACAGGGGCCTACGAGCAGTACTTC. It specifies CASTPRTGAYEQYF. The chain joins TRBV7-8 to TRBJ2-7; 9 bases agree with TRBD1. CDR3 length equals 14 residues. Germline CDR1 and CDR2: SGHVS and FQNEAQ. Losses at the gene ends were 7 bases for V and 2 bases for J; bases not matched to a gene: 6. The full variable domain, with the rest looked up from reference TRBV7-8 and TRBJ2-7, is GAGVSQSPRYKVAKRGQDVALRCDPISGHVSLFWYQQALGQGPEFLTYFQNEAQLDKSGLPSDRFFAERPEGSVSTLKIQRTQQEDSAVYLCASTPRTGAYEQYFGPGTRLTVT.

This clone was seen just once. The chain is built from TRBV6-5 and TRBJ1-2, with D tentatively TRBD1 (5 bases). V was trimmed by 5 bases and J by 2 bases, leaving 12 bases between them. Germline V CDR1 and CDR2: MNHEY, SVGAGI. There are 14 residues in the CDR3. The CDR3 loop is CASSTSTANYGYTF. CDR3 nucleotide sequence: TGTGCCAGCAGTACCTCGACAGCCAACTATGGCTACACCTTC.

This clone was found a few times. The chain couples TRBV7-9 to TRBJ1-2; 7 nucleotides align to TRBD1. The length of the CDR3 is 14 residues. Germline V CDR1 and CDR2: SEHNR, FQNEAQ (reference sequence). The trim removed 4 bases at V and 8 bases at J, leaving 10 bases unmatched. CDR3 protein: CASSSNDRVVGYTF. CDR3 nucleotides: TGTGCCAGCAGCTCTAACGACAGGGTGGTAGGCTACACCTTC. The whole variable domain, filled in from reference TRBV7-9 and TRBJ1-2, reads DTGVSQNPRHKITKRGQNVTFRCDPISEHNRLYWYRQTLGQGPEFLTYFQNEAQLEKSRLLSDRFSAERPKGSFSTLEIQRTEQGDSAMYLCASSSNDRVVGYTFGSGTRLTVV.

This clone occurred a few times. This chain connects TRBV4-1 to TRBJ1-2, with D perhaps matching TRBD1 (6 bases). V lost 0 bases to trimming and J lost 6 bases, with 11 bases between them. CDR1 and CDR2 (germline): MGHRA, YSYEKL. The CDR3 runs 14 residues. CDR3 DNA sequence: TGCGCCAGCAGCCAAGACCTGGGGGCGAATGGCTACACCTTC. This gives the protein CASSQDLGANGYTF.

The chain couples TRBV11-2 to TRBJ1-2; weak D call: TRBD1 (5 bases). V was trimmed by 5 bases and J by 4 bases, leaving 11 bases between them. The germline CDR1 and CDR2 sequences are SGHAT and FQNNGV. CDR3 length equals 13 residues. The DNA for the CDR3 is TGTGCCAGCAGCCCGGGACTGAGCTATGGCTACACCTTC. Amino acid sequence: CASSPGLSYGYTF.

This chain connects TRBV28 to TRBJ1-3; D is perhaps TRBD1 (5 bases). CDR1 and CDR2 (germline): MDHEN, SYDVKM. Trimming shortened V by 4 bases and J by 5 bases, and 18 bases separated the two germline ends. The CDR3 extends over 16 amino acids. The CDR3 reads CASSSLDGRARNTIYF. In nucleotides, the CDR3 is TGTGCCAGCAGTTCCCTCGACGGCAGGGCCCGAAACACCATATATTTT.

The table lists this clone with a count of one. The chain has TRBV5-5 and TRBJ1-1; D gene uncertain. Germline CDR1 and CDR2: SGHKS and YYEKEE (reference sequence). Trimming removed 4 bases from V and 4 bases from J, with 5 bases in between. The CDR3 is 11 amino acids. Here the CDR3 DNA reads TGTGCCAGCAGCCAGATCACTGAAGCTTTCTTT. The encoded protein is CASSQITEAFF.

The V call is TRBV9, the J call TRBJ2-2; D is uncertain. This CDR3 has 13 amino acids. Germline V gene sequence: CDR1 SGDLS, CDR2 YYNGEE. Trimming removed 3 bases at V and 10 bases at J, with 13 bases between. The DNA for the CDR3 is TGTGCCAGCAGCGGAGGAGTCCCGAAGGAGCTGTTTTTT. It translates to CASSGGVPKELFF. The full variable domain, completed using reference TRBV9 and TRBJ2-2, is DSGVTQTPKHLITATGQRVTLRCSPRSGDLSVYWYQQSLDQGLQFLIQYYNGEERAKGNILERFSAQQFPDLHSELNLSSLELGDSALYFCASSGGVPKELFFGEGSRLTVL.

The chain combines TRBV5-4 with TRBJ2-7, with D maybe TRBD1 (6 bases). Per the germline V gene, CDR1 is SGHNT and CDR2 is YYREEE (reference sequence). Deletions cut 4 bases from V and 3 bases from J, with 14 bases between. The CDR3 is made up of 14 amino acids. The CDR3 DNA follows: TGTGCCAGCAGCCCCGTTGACAGGTACTACGAGCAGTACTTC. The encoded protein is CASSPVDRYYEQYF.

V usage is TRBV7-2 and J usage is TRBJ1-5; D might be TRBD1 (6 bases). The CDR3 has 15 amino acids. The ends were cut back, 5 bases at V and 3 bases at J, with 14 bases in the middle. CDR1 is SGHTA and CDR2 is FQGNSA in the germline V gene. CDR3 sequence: CASSLTDRYNQPQHF. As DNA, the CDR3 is TGTGCCAGCAGCCTCACTGACAGGTACAATCAGCCCCAGCATTTT.

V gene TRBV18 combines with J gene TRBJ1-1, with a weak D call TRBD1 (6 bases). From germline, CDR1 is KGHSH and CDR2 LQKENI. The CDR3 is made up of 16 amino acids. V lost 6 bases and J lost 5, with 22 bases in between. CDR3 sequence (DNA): TGTGCCAGCTCTCACACCGGGTCAGGGGTAGGGACTGAAGCTTTCTTT. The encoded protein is CASSHTGSGVGTEAFF.

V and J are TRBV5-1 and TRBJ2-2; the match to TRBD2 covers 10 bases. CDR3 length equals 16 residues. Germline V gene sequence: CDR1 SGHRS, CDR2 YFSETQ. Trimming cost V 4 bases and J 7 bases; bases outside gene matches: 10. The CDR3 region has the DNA TGCGCCAGCAGCCGTGGGGCTAGCGGGGGAGACGGGGAGCTGTTTTTT. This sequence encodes CASSRGASGGDGELFF.

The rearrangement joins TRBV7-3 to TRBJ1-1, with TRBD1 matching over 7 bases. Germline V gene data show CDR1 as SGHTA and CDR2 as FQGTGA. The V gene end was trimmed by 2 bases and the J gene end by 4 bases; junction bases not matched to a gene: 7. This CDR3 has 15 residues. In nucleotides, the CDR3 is TGTGCCAGCAGCTTATTGGCGACAGGGATCACTGAAGCTTTCTTT. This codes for CASSLLATGITEAFF.

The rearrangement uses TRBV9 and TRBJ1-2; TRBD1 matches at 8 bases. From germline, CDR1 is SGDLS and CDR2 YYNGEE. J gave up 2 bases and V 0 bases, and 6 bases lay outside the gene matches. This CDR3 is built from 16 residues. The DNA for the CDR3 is TGTGCCAGCAGCGTAGGGGGGACAGGCCCCAACTATGGCTACACCTTC. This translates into CASSVGGTGPNYGYTF.

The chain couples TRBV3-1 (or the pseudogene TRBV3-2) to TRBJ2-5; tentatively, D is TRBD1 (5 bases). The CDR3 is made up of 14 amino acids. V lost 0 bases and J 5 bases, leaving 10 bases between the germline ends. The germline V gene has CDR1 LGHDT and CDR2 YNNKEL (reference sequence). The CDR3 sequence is CASSQETVLETQYF. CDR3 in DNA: TGTGCCAGCAGCCAAGAGACAGTTCTGGAGACCCAGTACTTC.